This T cell receptor (beta chain) was identified during a study of CD8 T cells in Susac syndrome. Study-level findings and limits: By the study's own acknowledgment, its TCR sequencing and HLA analysis included relatively few individuals.

When the RNA was reverse transcribed, random hexamers were used with an input of about 0.5 to 1 ug. Across 54 Vbeta and 13 Jbeta, immunoSEQ multiplex PCR amplified TCR beta CDR3. TCRdb re-called the immunoSEQ multiplex PCR reads with MiXCR, one entry per CDR3 protein. Here the sample spans 100,000 to 150,000 distinct CDR3 sequences, around 94% being singletons. The CDR3 consists of 14 residues. Germline CDR1 and CDR2: LGHDT and YNNKEL (reference sequence). Trimming removed 6 bases from V and 6 bases from J, with 18 bases in between. The study used healthy donors as controls matched for age and sex. Isolation of CD8+ and CD4+ T cells was performed negatively, whereas enrichment of TEMRA cells was done by FACS. In the case of this clonotype: Its cognate antigen is unknown.

This clonotype originated in a human donor in good health. The gene calls are TRBV3-1 and TRBJ2-7, with a possible D match to TRBD2 (5 bases). Sequences were obtained from CD4+ T cells from PBMCs. CDR3 region: CASSPNWVGSEQYF. DNA of the CDR3: TGTGCCAGCAGTCCCAACTGGGTGGGGAGCGAGCAGTACTTC.